This is a list of T cell receptor beta chains from one sample in a study of T cell responses to AZD1222 COVID-19 vaccine. This table comes from immunoSEQ multiplex PCR, and its TCRdb copy is limited to in-frame clones, with some not included. Here the sample spans about 99,000 clones, 90% to 95% being singletons. The starting material was peripheral blood, obtained on day 0 of AZD1222 vaccination. The receptors derive from an adult in good health. The CDR3 runs from the conserved cysteine through the conserved F or W. A D gene is named only where the DNA matches it firmly. For some rows the clone size is stated as once, few or many, or as a class when expanded; others skip it.

TRBV15,-,-,TRBJ2-7,CATSRSESGSSYEQYF,TGTGCCACCAGCAGAAGCGAAAGCGGAAGCTCCTACGAGCAGTACTTC
TRBV12-3/TRBV12-4,-,-,TRBJ2-2,CASSLGVPGELFF,TGTGCCAGCAGTTTAGGGGTGCCCGGGGAGCTGTTTTTT
TRBV30,once,-,TRBJ1-5,CAWSRQLGNQPQHF,TGTGCCTGGAGTCGTCAGCTGGGAAATCAGCCCCAGCATTTT
TRBV28,once,-,TRBJ1-6,CASSLSITLHF,TGTGCCAGCAGTTTAAGTATCACCCTCCACTTT
TRBV18,-,-,TRBJ2-7,CASSPDGTSSYEQYF,TGTGCCAGCTCACCGGATGGCACCAGCTCCTACGAGCAGTACTTC
TRBV10-2,once,-,TRBJ1-5,CASSETSGTLGPQHF,TGCGCCAGCAGTGAGACATCAGGGACTTTAGGGCCCCAGCATTTT
TRBV5-1,-,TRBD1,TRBJ1-4,CASSFVGTGNEKLFF,TGCGCCAGCAGCTTCGTCGGGACAGGGAATGAAAAACTGTTTTTT
TRBV3-1/TRBV3-2,-,-,TRBJ1-5,CASSAPSYSNQPQHF,TGTGCCAGCAGCGCCCCTTCATATAGCAATCAGCCCCAGCATTTT
TRBV21-1,-,-,TRBJ2-3,CASSKLAGGSNTQYF,TGTGCCAGCAGCAAACTAGCGGGAGGGTCTAATACGCAGTATTTT
TRBV6-2/TRBV6-3,-,-,TRBJ2-7,CASSPDRLSPHEQYF,TGTGCCAGCAGTCCCGATAGACTGTCCCCGCACGAGCAGTACTTC
TRBV2,-,-,TRBJ2-1,CASKGDSYYNEQFF,TGTGCCAGCAAGGGGGACTCCTACTACAATGAGCAGTTCTTC
TRBV4-1,-,-,TRBJ2-2,CASSQDAGAVRLTGELFF,TGCGCCAGCAGCCAAGATGCGGGCGCCGTCAGACTCACCGGGGAGCTGTTTTTT
TRBV7-8,-,TRBD1,TRBJ1-5,CASSSSGGRNQPQHF,TGTGCCAGCAGCTCCTCAGGGGGTCGCAATCAGCCCCAGCATTTT
TRBV28,once,-,TRBJ1-2,CASSIPALYGYTF,TGTGCCAGCAGCATACCGGCCCTATATGGCTACACCTTC
TRBV19,-,-,TRBJ2-1,CASSKGEGRSGSNEQFF,TGTGCCAGTAGTAAGGGGGAGGGCAGGTCAGGGAGCAATGAGCAGTTCTTC
TRBV27,-,-,TRBJ1-3,CASGRSGSGNTIYF,TGTGCCAGCGGCAGGTCAGGCTCTGGAAACACCATATATTTT
TRBV7-2,-,-,TRBJ1-6,CASSPGPNSPLHF,TGTGCCAGCAGTCCAGGGCCAAATTCACCCCTCCACTTT
TRBV9,-,-,TRBJ2-1,CASSVGQHTYNEQFF,TGTGCCAGCAGCGTAGGACAGCACACCTACAATGAGCAGTTCTTC